This T cell receptor beta chain was recovered during a study of shared clonotypes between healthy human individuals. Findings and limits, study-wide: Clonotypes not shared had lower generation probabilities than those common to all four donors.

Terminally differentiated effector memory CD45RA+ cells were excluded from the naive CD8 cells, which were CD45RO-negative and positively selected for CCR7. As to this clone: The antigen is unknown.

The CDR3 length is 15 residues. This table comes from immunoSEQ multiplex PCR, and its TCRdb copy is limited to in-frame clones, with some not included. The sample carries about 2 million clones, about 95% recorded once. The rearrangement uses TRBV21-1 and TRBJ2-3; the table's TRBD1 call for D was not verified on the DNA. TRBV21-1 is annotated as a pseudogene. This sequence originates from a man aged 18 to 35 in good health. Sequencing input: naive CD8+ T cells sorted from blood. CDR3 residues: CARVIGGPSTDTQYF. The CDR3 DNA sequence: TGTGCCAGGGTCATAGGGGGCCCTAGCACAGATACGCAGTATTTT.